This T cell receptor beta chain was identified during a study of blood T cell repertoires in COVID-19. About the research overall: Donors in the United States, Italy and Spain gave samples during acute or convalescent COVID-19. Sources were T cells, B-cell-depleted T cells, or PBMCs; the material itself was cDNA or gDNA.

While infection was still active, Seattle patients were enrolled and then followed longitudinally. Original data processing: Researchers report that nucleated cell counts were estimated from reference gene primer amplification. The table came from immunoSEQ multiplex PCR; TCRdb's copy has only in-frame clones and leaves some out. V and J calls and clone size are those listed in that table; D and trimming were worked out from the DNA. The data show some 300,000 clones, just under 90% seen once. The CDR3 has 14 residues. Germline CDR1 is MGHRA and CDR2 is YSYEKL. Trimming removed 5 bases from V and 7 bases from J, with 16 bases in between.

This clonotype was sampled from a woman aged 50 to 65 with COVID-19, enrolled during active disease. The V gene is TRBV4-1, the J gene TRBJ2-3; TRBD1 might be the D (7 bases). What was sequenced was peripheral blood. The CDR3 DNA is TGCGCCAGCAGCGAGGGGGCGGGAATAAATACGCAGTATTTT. This gives the protein CASSEGAGINTQYF.